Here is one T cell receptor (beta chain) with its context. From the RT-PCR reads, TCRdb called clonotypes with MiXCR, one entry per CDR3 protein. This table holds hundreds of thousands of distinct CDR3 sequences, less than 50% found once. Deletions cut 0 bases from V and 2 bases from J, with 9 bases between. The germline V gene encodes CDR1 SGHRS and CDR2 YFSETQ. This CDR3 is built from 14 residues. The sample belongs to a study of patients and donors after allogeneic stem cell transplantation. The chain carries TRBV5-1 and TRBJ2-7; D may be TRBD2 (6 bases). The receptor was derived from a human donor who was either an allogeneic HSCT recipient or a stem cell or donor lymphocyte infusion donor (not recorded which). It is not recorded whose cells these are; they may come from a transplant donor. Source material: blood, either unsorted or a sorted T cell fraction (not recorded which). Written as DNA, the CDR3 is TGCGCCAGCAGCTTGGTTCCGGGGGCCTACGAGCAGTACTTC. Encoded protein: CASSLVPGAYEQYF.